Here is one T cell receptor (beta chain) with its context. Its specificity is not known. The data are from a study of T cell clonotyping in hematopoietic cell transplantation. Study outcomes and limitations: At the given depth, recipient repertoires were over 95% de novo clonotypes. CD4 and CD8 repertoire contributions could not be separated without sorting.

J was trimmed by 0 bases and V by 6 bases; bases with no gene match: 7. Germline loops: CDR1 MDHEN, CDR2 SYDVKM. The CDR3 length is 15 residues. Sequencing was performed with immunoSEQ multiplex PCR; in TCRdb, only in-frame clones are kept and a portion is missing. Of under 12,000 clones in the sample, around 45% were seen once. Recipient blood drawn about 28 days pretransplant and days 30, 100, 180 after. The chain carries TRBV28 and TRBJ1-2; 7 nucleotides align to TRBD1. This material consisted of PBMCs, taken 30 days after allogeneic stem cell transplant. The clonotype comes from a male patient aged 50 to 59 who had an allogeneic stem cell transplant from an unrelated donor, so the T cells may come from the graft donor. Some clones in this sample may be carry-over from other donors' samples. In DNA, the CDR3 is TGTGCCAGCAGCGGGGGGACAGTAGCTAACTATGGCTACACCTTC. Translated: CASSGGTVANYGYTF.